This T cell receptor beta chain was identified in a study of OX40 agonist ivuxolimab in advanced cancers. Only in-frame clones appear in the TCRdb table, and some are missing; sequencing was by immunoSEQ multiplex PCR. The profile covers over 50,000 clones, with roughly 90% appearing a single time and more than 1.3% taken by the ten largest. V was trimmed by 0 bases and J by 5 bases, leaving 11 bases between them. From germline, CDR1 is SGHTA and CDR2 FQGTGA. This CDR3 has 15 amino acids. This chain links TRBV7-3 with TRBJ2-1; D not certain. The TCR originated in an adult with an advanced solid tumor such as melanoma, head and neck, liver or kidney cancer. The sample consisted of CD4+ or CD8+ T cells sorted from blood, taken in a trial of the OX40 agonist ivuxolimab. As DNA, the CDR3 is TGTGCCAGCAGCTTAACGATAGGAGCCCACAATGAGCAGTTCTTC. Its protein product is CASSLTIGAHNEQFF.